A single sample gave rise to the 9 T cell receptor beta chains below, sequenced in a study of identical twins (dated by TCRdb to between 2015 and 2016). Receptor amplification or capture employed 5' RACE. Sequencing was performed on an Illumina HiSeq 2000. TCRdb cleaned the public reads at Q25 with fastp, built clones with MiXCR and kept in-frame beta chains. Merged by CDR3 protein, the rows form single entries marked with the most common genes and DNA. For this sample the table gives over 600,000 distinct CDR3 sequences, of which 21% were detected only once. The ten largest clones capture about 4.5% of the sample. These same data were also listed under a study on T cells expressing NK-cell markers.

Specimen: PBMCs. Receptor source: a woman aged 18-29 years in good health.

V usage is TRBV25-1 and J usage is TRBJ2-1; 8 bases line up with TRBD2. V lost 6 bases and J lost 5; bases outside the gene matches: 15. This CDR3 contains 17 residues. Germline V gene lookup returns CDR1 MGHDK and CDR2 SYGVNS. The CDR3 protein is CASSPPVAGGINNEQFF. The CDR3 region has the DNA TGTGCCAGCAGCCCCCCCGTGGCGGGGGGAATCAACAATGAGCAGTTCTTC.

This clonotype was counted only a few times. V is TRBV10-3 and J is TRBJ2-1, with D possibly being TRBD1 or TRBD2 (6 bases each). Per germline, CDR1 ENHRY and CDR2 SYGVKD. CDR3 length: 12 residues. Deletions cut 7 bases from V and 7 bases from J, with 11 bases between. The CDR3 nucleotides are TGTGCCATCACCGGAGGGGGGAATGAGCAGTTCTTC. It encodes CAITGGGNEQFF.

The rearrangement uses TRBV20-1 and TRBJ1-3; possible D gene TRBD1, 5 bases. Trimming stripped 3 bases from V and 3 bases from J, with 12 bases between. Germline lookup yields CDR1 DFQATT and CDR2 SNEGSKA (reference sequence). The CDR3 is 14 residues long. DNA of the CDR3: TGCAGTGCTAGTGCGGGCGGGGGTGGAAACACCATATATTTT. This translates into CSASAGGGGNTIYF.

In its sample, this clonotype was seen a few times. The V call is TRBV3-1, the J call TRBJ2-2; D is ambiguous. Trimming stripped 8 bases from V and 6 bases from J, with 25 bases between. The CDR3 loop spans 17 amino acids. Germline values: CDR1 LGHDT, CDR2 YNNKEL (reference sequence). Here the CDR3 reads CASGRAQSTATPGELFF. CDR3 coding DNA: TGTGCCAGCGGCCGAGCCCAGTCTACCGCTACACCCGGGGAGCTGTTTTTT.

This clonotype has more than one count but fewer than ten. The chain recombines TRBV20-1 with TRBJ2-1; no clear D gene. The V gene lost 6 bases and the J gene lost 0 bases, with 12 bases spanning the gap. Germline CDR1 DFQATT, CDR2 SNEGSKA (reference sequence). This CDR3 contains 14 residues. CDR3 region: CSAKRRSSYNEQFF. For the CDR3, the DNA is TGCAGTGCAAAGAGGCGGAGCTCCTACAATGAGCAGTTCTTC.

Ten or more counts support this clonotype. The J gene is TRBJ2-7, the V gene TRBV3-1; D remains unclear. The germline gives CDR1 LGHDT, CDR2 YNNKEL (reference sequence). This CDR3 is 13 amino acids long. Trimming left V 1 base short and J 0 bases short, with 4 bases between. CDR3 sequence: CASSQAGSYEQYF. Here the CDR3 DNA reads TGTGCCAGCAGCCAAGCTGGCTCCTACGAGCAGTACTTC.

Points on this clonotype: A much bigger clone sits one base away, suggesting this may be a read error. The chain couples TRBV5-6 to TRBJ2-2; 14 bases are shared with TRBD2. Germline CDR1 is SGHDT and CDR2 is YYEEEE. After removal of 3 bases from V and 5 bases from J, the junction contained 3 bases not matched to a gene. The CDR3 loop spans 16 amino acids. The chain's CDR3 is CASSSRLAGGTGELFF. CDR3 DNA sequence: TGTGCCAGCAGCTCACGACTAGCGGGAGGGACCGGGGAGCTGTTTTTT.

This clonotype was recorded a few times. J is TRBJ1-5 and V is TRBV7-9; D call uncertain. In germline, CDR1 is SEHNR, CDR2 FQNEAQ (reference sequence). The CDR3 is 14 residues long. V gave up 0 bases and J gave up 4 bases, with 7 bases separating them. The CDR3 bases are TGTGCCAGCAGCTTAGCCAGAGCAAATCAGCCCCAGCATTTT. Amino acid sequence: CASSLARANQPQHF.

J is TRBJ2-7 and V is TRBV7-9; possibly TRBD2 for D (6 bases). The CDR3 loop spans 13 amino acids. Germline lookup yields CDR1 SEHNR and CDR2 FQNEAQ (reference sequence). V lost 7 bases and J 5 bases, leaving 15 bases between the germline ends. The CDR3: CASTPRDGHEQYF. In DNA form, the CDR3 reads TGTGCCAGCACGCCGCGGGACGGCCACGAGCAGTACTTC.